This record covers a single TCR beta chain. The antigen is not known. This sample was taken from a study of T cell responses to AZD1222 COVID-19 vaccine. Study results and limitations: White British donors predominated, females outnumbered males, and clonal diversity was possibly underestimated.

The CDR3 length is 13 residues. V lost 4 bases, J lost 13 bases, and 17 bases lay in between. Sequenced by immunoSEQ multiplex PCR; TCRdb stores in-frame clones only, minus some. The sample comprises about 130,000 clones, approximately 85% of which are singletons, and approximately 6% rests with the top ten. The clonotype originates from an adult who received the AZD1222 COVID-19 vaccine. The sample in question was peripheral blood, obtained 28 days after the second AZD1222 dose. The V call is TRBV12-3 or TRBV12-4, the J call TRBJ1-5; tentatively, D is TRBD1 (5 bases). This CDR3 reads CASSSTSPGPQHF. The CDR3 coding sequence is TGTGCCAGCAGTTCGACTAGCCCGGGACCTCAGCATTTT.